This T cell receptor (beta chain) was identified in a study of T cell responses to AZD1222 COVID-19 vaccine. The CDR3 covers 15 residues. Germline V gene data show CDR1 as SGHAT and CDR2 as FQNNGV. After removal of 4 bases from V and 3 bases from J, the junction contained 3 bases not matched to a gene. Only in-frame clones appear in the TCRdb table, and some are missing; sequencing was by immunoSEQ multiplex PCR. The data hold more than 70,000 clones, with approximately 90% observed a single time. Study findings and constraints: Two AZD1222 administrations were followed by greater Spike-specific TCR breadth and depth. Scientists sampled the repertoires only once the peak T cell response had passed. Reportedly, close to half of spike-specific TCRs are directed against unmutated variant regions. Donors in the cohort were predominantly white British and more often female, and clonal diversity was possibly underestimated.

As for this clone: What it binds is unknown.

The chain recombines TRBV11-2 with TRBJ2-7, with TRBD2 matching over 13 bases. The source was peripheral blood, collected 28 days after the second AZD1222 dose. This clonotype originated in an adult who received the AZD1222 COVID-19 vaccine. Here the CDR3 reads CASSWTSGSGYEQYF. CDR3 nucleotides: TGTGCCAGCAGCTGGACTAGCGGGAGTGGCTACGAGCAGTACTTC.